The clone carrying this T cell receptor (beta chain) was recorded many times. The target antigen is unknown. This entry comes from a study of T-cell memory formation after mild COVID-19. Regarding the study as a whole: The study found balanced CD4/CD8 in clones contracting day 15 to 85 and a CD4+ lean in later expanders.

The germline V gene encodes CDR1 SGHAT and CDR2 FQNNGV. J was trimmed by 6 bases and V by 5 bases; bases with no gene match: 8. The CDR3 totals 15 residues. Sample barcodes and UMIs were carried by the TCR alpha and TCR beta cDNA libraries that 5'RACE generated with constant-segment primers. TCRdb called the 5' RACE reads again in MiXCR, with one record for every CDR3 protein. The data show around 390,000 distinct CDR3 sequences, about a sixth seen once. The sequence was obtained from a man younger than 35 who had mild COVID-19 (a few samples of this study predate the infection). Cell type and time point are not known. The V call is TRBV11-2, the J call TRBJ2-1; 9 bases fit TRBD2. The sequencing sample was made of PBMCs or a T cell subset sorted from them (not recorded which). The CDR3 protein is CASSPGRGGRNEQFF. In DNA form, the CDR3 reads TGTGCCAGCAGCCCCGGGCGGGGGGGCCGCAATGAGCAGTTCTTC.